Following are 12 T cell receptor beta chains from one sample sequenced in a study of T cell responses to AZD1222 COVID-19 vaccine. Using immunoSEQ multiplex PCR, the repertoire was profiled, and TCRdb retains in-frame clones only, with some absent. Here the sample spans around 150,000 clones, 85% to 95% being singletons. Material: peripheral blood, obtained 28 days after the second AZD1222 dose. These receptors all come from an adult who received the AZD1222 COVID-19 vaccine.

The rearrangement joins TRBV18 to TRBJ1-1; the D gene is possibly TRBD1 (5 bases). This CDR3 comprises 13 residues. The V end was cut by 1 base, the J end by 7 bases, with 10 bases between. Germline V CDR1 and CDR2: KGHSH, LQKENI. CDR3 protein: CASSPQGRDEAFF. The CDR3 nucleotides are TGTGCCAGCTCACCACAGGGGAGGGATGAAGCTTTCTTT.

The chain combines TRBV19 with TRBJ1-1; no definite D call. The ends were cut back, 1 base at V and 2 bases at J, with 5 bases in the middle. Germline lookup yields CDR1 LNHDA and CDR2 SQIVND (reference sequence). The CDR3 is 13 residues long. The CDR3 nucleotides are TGTGCCAGTAGTATAGGGGGAAACACTGAAGCTTTCTTT. Its translation is CASSIGGNTEAFF.

This clone was seen just once. The V gene is TRBV18, the J gene TRBJ2-7; D is unclear. The V gene's germline CDR1 is KGHSH and CDR2 LQKENI. The CDR3 runs 13 residues. Trimming removed 5 bases at V and 0 bases at J, with 8 bases between. This chain's CDR3 is CASSAGSSYEQYF. The CDR3 region has the DNA TGTGCCAGCTCAGCCGGGTCCTCCTACGAGCAGTACTTC. Together with reference TRBV18 and TRBJ2-7, the CDR3 gives the full variable domain: NAGVMQNPRHLVRRRGQEARLRCSPMKGHSHVYWYRQLPEEGLKFMVYLQKENIIDESGMPKERFSAEFPKEGPSILRIQQVVRGDSAAYFCASSAGSSYEQYFGPGTRLTVT.

The V gene is TRBV11-3, the J gene TRBJ1-1, with TRBD1 matching 7 bases. Germline V gene lookup returns CDR1 SGHNT and CDR2 YENEEA. The CDR3 loop spans 14 amino acids. Losses at the gene ends were 4 bases for V and 6 bases for J; bases not matched to a gene: 8. The CDR3, as DNA: TGTGCCAGCAGCTCCGACAGGGTACGGCCTGAAGCTTTCTTT. Encoded protein: CASSSDRVRPEAFF.

The rearrangement uses TRBV28 and TRBJ2-5, with TRBD2 identical over 8 bases. CDR3 length equals 16 residues. The V and J ends lost 6 bases and 1 base, in that order; junction bases with no gene match: 10. CDR1 and CDR2 (germline): MDHEN, SYDVKM. In DNA form, the CDR3 reads TGTGCCAGCAGCATAGGAGTCAGCGGGGGCCAAGAGACCCAGTACTTC. Translated, it gives CASSIGVSGGQETQYF. Variable domain in full (rest from reference TRBV28 and TRBJ2-5): DVKVTQSSRYLVKRTGEKVFLECVQDMDHENMFWYRQDPGLGLRLIYFSYDVKMKEKGDIPEGYSVSREKKERFSLILESASTNQTSMYLCASSIGVSGGQETQYFGPGTRLLVL.

The CDR3 DNA follows: TGTGCCAGCAGCTTAAAACAGAACACTGAAGCTTTCTTT. Its translation: CASSLKQNTEAFF. The genes are TRBV7-6 and TRBJ1-1; D not resolved. The CDR3 has 13 amino acids. Germline-derived CDR1 and CDR2 are SGHVS and FNYEAQ. V was clipped by 2 bases and J by 1 base, with 5 bases between them.

The sample holds one count of this clone. The V and J genes are TRBV5-1 and TRBJ1-1, with D unresolved. Germline V gives CDR1 SGHRS, CDR2 YFSETQ. There are 17 residues in the CDR3. Trimming stripped 4 bases from V and 0 bases from J, with 19 bases between. CDR3 nucleotides: TGCGCCAGCAGCGCGGGCGTCTGGGGATTGATGAACACTGAAGCTTTCTTT. Its translation: CASSAGVWGLMNTEAFF.

The CDR3 loop is CASTPDARSTDTQYF. DNA for the CDR3: TGTGCCAGTACTCCGGACGCACGTAGCACAGATACGCAGTATTTT. This chain joins TRBV19 and TRBJ2-3, with D hard to call. This CDR3 comprises 15 residues. Looked up from germline, CDR1 is LNHDA and CDR2 is SQIVND (reference sequence). Between the trimmed V and J ends, which lost 7 bases and 0 bases, there was a span of 14 bases.

This clone was seen only a few times. The J gene is TRBJ1-6, the V gene TRBV27; D unclear. V was pared by 2 bases and J by 4 bases, with 15 bases between. Germline V gene sequence: CDR1 MNHEY, CDR2 SMNVEV (reference sequence). The CDR3 has 17 amino acids. CDR3 DNA sequence: TGTGCCAGCAGTTTAGGGGTACAAGGTTTTTATAATTCACCCCTCCACTTT. Protein sequence: CASSLGVQGFYNSPLHF.

Concerning this clone itself: Relative to the germline gene, one junction end is altered; a read error may explain this. V and J are TRBV7-7 and TRBJ2-2, with D unresolved. CDR3 length equals 17 residues. Germline V CDR1 and CDR2: SSHAT, FNYEAQ (reference sequence). The CDR3 DNA reads TGTGCTAGCAGCCCCATGAGTCTTATCAATTTGACCGGGGAGCTGTTTTTT. Amino acid sequence: CASSPMSLINLTGELFF.

V and J are TRBV29-1 and TRBJ1-2; 10 nucleotides agree with TRBD1. CDR1 and CDR2 from the germline V gene are SQVTM and ANQGSEA. There are 12 residues in the CDR3. The V segment lost 4 bases and the J segment 5 bases; nucleotides outside the gene matches: 1. The CDR3: CSVVDRGYGYTF. The CDR3 nucleotides are TGCAGCGTTGTGGACAGGGGGTATGGCTACACCTTC.

The chain joins TRBV2 to TRBJ2-7; D remains ambiguous. V dropped 7 bases and J dropped 0 bases, with 10 bases sitting between them. CDR1 and CDR2 from the germline V gene are SNHLY and FYNNEI. This CDR3 has 13 residues. CDR3 DNA sequence: TGTGCCAGCATGAGGACCAACTCCTACGAGCAGTACTTC. Translated: CASMRTNSYEQYF.